This section outlines one T cell receptor beta chain sequence together with its context. What it binds is unknown. Both 60 Vbeta primers and 13 Jbeta primers went into the PCR. This table comes from immunoSEQ multiplex PCR, and its TCRdb copy is limited to in-frame clones, with some not included. The top ten clones hold roughly 2.4% of a sample with about 140,000 clones, approximately 78% of them seen once. The length of the CDR3 is 13 residues. The germline gives CDR1 LNHDA, CDR2 SQIVND (reference sequence). Trimming left V 5 bases short and J 2 bases short, with 9 bases between. Although they were nominally healthy when sampled, donors likely had unrecorded immune exposures. The source of the sample is a study of cytomegalovirus exposure and HLA in healthy donors. Study-wide findings and caveats: Later genetic work tied a missense DCLRE1C variant to beta-chain V and J trimming.

The gene calls are TRBV19 and TRBJ1-1; the D gene is possibly TRBD1 (5 bases). The sequence derives from a woman aged 18-29 years in good health and CMV-seropositive. Material: PBMCs. CDR3 amino acids: CASSGRGNTEAFF. CDR3 coding DNA: TGTGCCAGTAGTGGGAGGGGTAACACTGAAGCTTTCTTT.